The TCR beta chain described here comes from a study of Ad26.COV2.S vaccination and SARS-CoV-2 variants. Treatment described: 19 received Ad26.COV2.S at low or high dose, single or two shots; about 5 received placebo; per-sample allocation not given. Sampling happened 63 days after the first vaccine or placebo injection. The length of the CDR3 is 11 residues. The V and J ends lost 0 bases and 7 bases respectively, with 3 bases between them. Germline values: CDR1 GTSNPN, CDR2 SVGIG (reference sequence). TCRdb's table, derived via immunoSEQ multiplex PCR, lists solely in-frame clones and lacks some. The repertoire has approximately 480,000 clones, roughly 87% of them found once; the top ten carry 13%.

The gene calls are TRBV30 and TRBJ1-4; D gene unclear. Sequenced here: peripheral blood, sampled in a trial of Ad26.COV2.S vaccine versus placebo. The clonotype was recovered from a person aged 18-60 years who received the Ad26.COV2.S COVID-19 vaccine or a placebo. The CDR3 bases are TGTGCCTGGAGTGTAAGTGAAAAACTGTTTTTT. Its protein is CAWSVSEKLFF.